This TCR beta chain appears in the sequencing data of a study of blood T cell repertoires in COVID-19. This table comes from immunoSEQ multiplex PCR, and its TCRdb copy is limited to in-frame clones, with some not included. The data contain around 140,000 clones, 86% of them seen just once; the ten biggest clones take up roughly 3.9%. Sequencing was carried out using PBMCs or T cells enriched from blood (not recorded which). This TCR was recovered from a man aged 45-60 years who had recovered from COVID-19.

The CDR3 nucleotides are TGTGCCAGCAGCCTGAGACAGGGCCTTTATAATTCACCCCTCCACTTT. Protein sequence: CASSLRQGLYNSPLHF. The rearrangement joins TRBV7-2 to TRBJ1-6, with 7 bases lining up with TRBD1. Germline CDR1 reads SGHTA; CDR2 reads FQGNSA. V lost 5 bases to trimming and J lost 4 bases; unmatched junction nucleotides: 8. The CDR3 sequence is 16 residues long. Based on the CDR3 plus reference TRBV7-2 and TRBJ1-6, the full variable domain is GAGVSQSPSNKVTEKGKDVELRCDPISGHTALYWYRQSLGQGLEFLIYFQGNSAPDKSGLPSDRFSAERTGGSVSTLTIQRTQQEDSAVYLCASSLRQGLYNSPLHFGNGTRLTVT.